Presented here are 26 T cell receptor beta chains from one specimen sequenced in a study of blood T cell repertoires in COVID-19. The table came from immunoSEQ multiplex PCR; TCRdb's copy has only in-frame clones and leaves some out. The sample shows about 250,000 clones, approximately 85% of them seen only once. The sequenced sample consisted of peripheral blood. The origin of the receptors is a man between 45 and 60 years old with active or convalescent COVID-19.

The chain uses TRBV7-9 and TRBJ1-5, with D possibly matching TRBD1 (5 bases). CDR1 is SEHNR, CDR2 FQNEAQ, per germline (reference sequence). CDR3 size: 14 residues. V gave up 5 bases and J gave up 3 bases, with 11 bases separating them. CDR3 residues: CASSLTGDNQPQHF. In DNA, the CDR3 is TGTGCCAGCAGCCTCACGGGGGACAATCAGCCCCAGCATTTT.

This chain uses TRBV7-2 with TRBJ2-7, with no clear D. The CDR3 extends over 14 amino acids. The germline gives CDR1 SGHTA, CDR2 FQGNSA. V shed 1 base and J shed 7 bases, with 14 bases lying between them. DNA for the CDR3: TGTGCCAGCAGCTTAGATCGTGGCAGAAAAGAGCAGTACTTC. Amino acids: CASSLDRGRKEQYF.

The chain joins TRBV24-1 to TRBJ2-3; 7 positions match TRBD2. This CDR3 contains 14 residues. The V gene's germline CDR1 is KGHDR and CDR2 SFDVKD. Trimming removed 5 bases from V and 4 bases from J; junction bases left unmatched: 5. The DNA of the CDR3 is TGTGCCACCAGTGCGAAGGGAGGGGCAGATACGCAGTATTTT. Protein product: CATSAKGGADTQYF.

The rearrangement joins TRBV3-1 (or the pseudogene TRBV3-2) to TRBJ1-1, with 8 bases fitting TRBD1. CDR1 and CDR2 (germline): LGHDT, YNNKEL (reference sequence). Trimming removed 6 bases from V and 2 bases from J; junction bases left unmatched: 20. The CDR3 spans 19 residues. The CDR3 coding sequence is TGTGCCAGCAGTCCCGGGACAGGAAGAATAGGGGCCTTCAACACTGAAGCTTTCTTT. This sequence encodes CASSPGTGRIGAFNTEAFF.

The chain links TRBV11-2 to TRBJ2-3; 8 bases match TRBD2. Germline trimming cut 5 bases from V and 1 base from J; bases unmatched to any gene: 5. CDR1 is SGHAT, CDR2 FQNNGV, per germline. The CDR3 length is 15 residues. The CDR3 DNA follows: TGTGCCAGCAGCCTAAGCGGGAGTGGCACAGATACGCAGTATTTT. Amino acids: CASSLSGSGTDTQYF.

This clone was counted a single time. The chain couples TRBV15 to TRBJ2-1; no clear D gene. The CDR3 has 14 amino acids. The V gene lost 1 base and the J gene lost 6 bases, with 10 bases spanning the gap. Looked up from germline, CDR1 is LNHNV and CDR2 is YYDKDF (reference sequence). CDR3 loop: CATSRVLERNEQFF. CDR3 DNA sequence: TGTGCCACCAGCAGAGTTCTAGAGCGCAATGAGCAGTTCTTC.

This chain uses TRBV2 with TRBJ2-5, with 8 bases matching TRBD2. This CDR3 spans 14 amino acids. Germline V gene lookup returns CDR1 SNHLY and CDR2 FYNNEI. V shed 7 bases and J 5 bases; nucleotides not matched to a gene: 9. The CDR3 sequence: CASTPGGAKETQYF. As DNA, the CDR3 is TGTGCCAGCACCCCCGGGGGGGCGAAGGAGACCCAGTACTTC.

The gene calls are TRBV5-8 and TRBJ1-5; 7 bases fit TRBD1. The V gene end was trimmed by 4 bases and the J gene end by 2 bases; junction bases not matched to a gene: 18. The CDR3 contains 19 residues. In germline, CDR1 is SGHTS, CDR2 YDEGEE. This chain's CDR3 is CASSASSEGATGGNQPQHF. The DNA of the CDR3 is TGTGCCAGCAGCGCAAGTTCGGAGGGGGCGACGGGTGGCAATCAGCCCCAGCATTTT.

The chain is built from TRBV4-1 and TRBJ1-4; no clear D gene. V was pared by 4 bases and J by 0 bases, with 12 bases between. Germline V CDR1 and CDR2: MGHRA, YSYEKL. The CDR3 has 16 amino acids. For the CDR3, the DNA is TGCGCCAGCAGCCGTCTAGAGACGGCAACTAATGAAAAACTGTTTTTT. It translates to CASSRLETATNEKLFF.

The J gene is TRBJ1-2, the V gene TRBV28; D unresolved. V dropped 5 bases and J dropped 5 bases, with 21 bases sitting between them. Germline V gene lookup returns CDR1 MDHEN and CDR2 SYDVKM. The CDR3 runs to 16 residues. The DNA of the CDR3 is TGTGCCAGCAGTCAAAGGGCGCGGGAATCGACGTATGGCTACACCTTC. Translated: CASSQRARESTYGYTF.

This clone was recorded a few times. The J gene is TRBJ2-1, the V gene TRBV7-2; D call uncertain. The germline gives CDR1 SGHTA, CDR2 FQGNSA. Trimming pared 1 base from V and 6 bases from J, leaving 16 bases between. The CDR3 is made up of 16 amino acids. The CDR3 loop is CASSLVGRSGSNEQFF. The CDR3 nucleotides read TGTGCCAGCAGCTTAGTGGGCCGTAGTGGGTCCAATGAGCAGTTCTTC. The whole variable domain, remainder taken from reference TRBV7-2 and TRBJ2-1, is GAGVSQSPSNKVTEKGKDVELRCDPISGHTALYWYRQSLGQGLEFLIYFQGNSAPDKSGLPSDRFSAERTGGSVSTLTIQRTQQEDSAVYLCASSLVGRSGSNEQFFGPGTRLTVL.

J is TRBJ2-3 and V is TRBV7-3; TRBD2 matches at 8 bases. The V gene's germline CDR1 is SGHTA and CDR2 FQGTGA. The CDR3 has 19 residues. Unmatched junction bases numbered 17, after V lost 2 bases and J lost 4 bases. The CDR3 coding sequence is TGTGCCAGCAGCTTAGGTGTTCTTGGCGGGAGGCTCTTTGCAGATACGCAGTATTTT. Residues: CASSLGVLGGRLFADTQYF.

This chain joins TRBV28 and TRBJ2-7, with D possibly being TRBD1 (7 bases). The germline gives CDR1 MDHEN, CDR2 SYDVKM. V was shortened by 5 bases and J by 5 bases, with 16 bases between the two germline ends. The CDR3 extends over 14 amino acids. CDR3 DNA sequence: TGTGCCAGCAGTGTACCACAGGGGAGGAACGAGCAGTACTTC. Translated: CASSVPQGRNEQYF.

The V call is TRBV27, the J call TRBJ2-7; 7 positions match TRBD2. Germline V gene data show CDR1 as MNHEY and CDR2 as SMNVEV (reference sequence). The junction had 10 bases not matched to a gene; V was cut back by 6 bases and J by 2 bases. The CDR3 covers 15 residues. The CDR3 coding sequence is TGTGCCAGCAGCCGTGACTGGCGGGAGACCTACGAGCAGTACTTC. Translation gives CASSRDWRETYEQYF.

V is TRBV2 and J is TRBJ2-6; TRBD2 matches 7 bases. Germline CDR1 reads SNHLY; CDR2 reads FYNNEI. V dropped 7 bases and J dropped 3; count of bases not matched to a gene: 3. The CDR3 has 14 residues. The CDR3 DNA reads TGTGCCAGCATCCCGGGGGGTGGGGCCAACGTCCTGACTTTC. As protein: CASIPGGGANVLTF.

This clone was observed a few times. The chain has TRBV9 and TRBJ2-7; 11 nucleotides line up with TRBD2. V shed 0 bases, J shed 2 bases, and the junction held 4 bases outside the gene matches. This CDR3 has 16 amino acids. Germline CDR1 and CDR2: SGDLS and YYNGEE. The CDR3 is CASSVEGTSGAYEQYF. The CDR3 nucleotides are TGTGCCAGCAGCGTAGAGGGGACTAGCGGTGCCTACGAGCAGTACTTC.

The genes are TRBV6-4 and TRBJ1-2; 8 nucleotides match TRBD1. The germline gives CDR1 MRHNA, CDR2 SNTAGT. This CDR3 contains 15 residues. J was trimmed by 4 bases and V by 6 bases; bases with no gene match: 10. The CDR3 bases are TGTGCCAGCAGCGCGGGAATGGGACAGGTCTATGGCTACACCTTC. It specifies CASSAGMGQVYGYTF.

This clone was found a few times. The chain employs TRBV14 and TRBJ2-7; 8 nucleotides line up with TRBD1. Germline V gene data show CDR1 as SGHDN and CDR2 as FVKESK. There are 15 residues in the CDR3. V lost 2 bases to trimming and J lost 3 bases; unmatched junction nucleotides: 6. The CDR3 protein is CASSQLPGQDYEQYF. CDR3 nucleotide sequence: TGTGCCAGCAGCCAACTCCCGGGACAGGACTACGAGCAGTACTTC.

This chain uses TRBV7-9 with TRBJ1-5, with 8 bases lining up with TRBD1. Per germline, CDR1 SEHNR and CDR2 FQNEAQ (reference sequence). Losses at the gene ends were 5 bases for V and 5 bases for J; bases not matched to a gene: 8. CDR3 length equals 15 residues. This CDR3 is CASSPTGGTYQPQHF. Written as DNA, the CDR3 is TGTGCCAGCAGCCCTACAGGGGGGACCTATCAGCCCCAGCATTTT.

The CDR3 DNA is TGTGCCAGTACTCCCGGGTCTAGCGGGAGTCTAGGTGAGCAGTTCTTC. It translates to CASTPGSSGSLGEQFF. The rearrangement joins TRBV19 to TRBJ2-1; 10 nucleotides line up with TRBD2. CDR3 length equals 16 residues. Germline CDR1 reads LNHDA; CDR2 reads SQIVND (reference sequence). With 7 bases clipped from V and 9 bases from J, the junction kept 15 bases outside the gene matches.

The chain is built from TRBV7-9 and TRBJ1-1, with 7 bases identical to TRBD1. The germline V gene has CDR1 SEHNR and CDR2 FQNEAQ (reference sequence). The CDR3 runs 14 residues. Trimming took 5 bases from V and 2 from J; bases not matched to a gene: 5. This CDR3 reads CASSQGQTNTEAFF. DNA for the CDR3: TGTGCCAGCAGCCAGGGACAGACAAACACTGAAGCTTTCTTT. The full variable domain, with the rest looked up from reference TRBV7-9 and TRBJ1-1, is DTGVSQNPRHKITKRGQNVTFRCDPISEHNRLYWYRQTLGQGPEFLTYFQNEAQLEKSRLLSDRFSAERPKGSFSTLEIQRTEQGDSAMYLCASSQGQTNTEAFFGQGTRLTVV.

The chain recombines TRBV19 with TRBJ2-2; 8 nucleotides match TRBD2. CDR3 length: 17 residues. Losses at the gene ends were 7 bases for V and 2 bases for J; bases not matched to a gene: 12. Germline V gene lookup returns CDR1 LNHDA and CDR2 SQIVND (reference sequence). The CDR3 sequence: CASTSPPGLDNTGELFF. Written as DNA, the CDR3 is TGTGCCAGTACCTCTCCCCCGGGACTAGACAACACCGGGGAGCTGTTTTTT.

The chain couples TRBV7-6 to TRBJ2-3; 12 bases align to TRBD2. V was pared by 5 bases and J by 1 base, with 10 bases of the junction left unmatched. Germline CDR1 and CDR2: SGHVS and FNYEAQ. The CDR3 covers 18 residues. DNA for the CDR3: TGTGCCAGCAGCCCCACGGCTAGCGGGAGGGCGGGCACAGATACGCAGTATTTT. Translating gives CASSPTASGRAGTDTQYF.

This chain connects TRBV30 to TRBJ2-7; 9 bases agree with TRBD1. The V gene end was trimmed by 5 bases and the J gene end by 9 bases; junction bases not matched to a gene: 11. CDR1 GTSNPN and CDR2 SVGIG come from the germline V gene (reference sequence). The CDR3 contains 13 residues. CDR3 region: CAWSGTGRFGQYF. The CDR3 region has the DNA TGTGCCTGGTCCGGGACAGGGAGGTTTGGGCAGTACTTC. Complete variable domain (other parts from reference TRBV30 and TRBJ2-7): SQTIHQWPATLVQPVGSPLSLECTVEGTSNPNLYWYRQAAGRGLQLLFYSVGIGQISSEVPQNLSASRPQDRQFILSSKKLLLSDSGFYLCAWSGTGRFGQYFGPGTRLTVT.

This clone was seen just once. This chain connects TRBV30 to TRBJ1-2; D is unresolved. The CDR3 sequence is 12 residues long. V lost 4 bases and J 4 bases, leaving 10 bases between the germline ends. Germline lookup yields CDR1 GTSNPN and CDR2 SVGIG (reference sequence). DNA for the CDR3: TGTGCCTGGATGGTCCCGGGCTATGGCTACACCTTC. It is translated as CAWMVPGYGYTF.

This chain connects TRBV9 to TRBJ2-5; weak D call: TRBD1 (6 bases). The CDR3 runs to 16 residues. The germline V and J ends were trimmed by 1 base and 4 bases, with 17 bases remaining between them. The V gene's germline CDR1 is SGDLS and CDR2 YYNGEE. CDR3 in amino acids: CASSVWIGGNGETQYF. Here the CDR3 DNA reads TGTGCCAGCAGCGTATGGATAGGGGGTAATGGAGAGACCCAGTACTTC.